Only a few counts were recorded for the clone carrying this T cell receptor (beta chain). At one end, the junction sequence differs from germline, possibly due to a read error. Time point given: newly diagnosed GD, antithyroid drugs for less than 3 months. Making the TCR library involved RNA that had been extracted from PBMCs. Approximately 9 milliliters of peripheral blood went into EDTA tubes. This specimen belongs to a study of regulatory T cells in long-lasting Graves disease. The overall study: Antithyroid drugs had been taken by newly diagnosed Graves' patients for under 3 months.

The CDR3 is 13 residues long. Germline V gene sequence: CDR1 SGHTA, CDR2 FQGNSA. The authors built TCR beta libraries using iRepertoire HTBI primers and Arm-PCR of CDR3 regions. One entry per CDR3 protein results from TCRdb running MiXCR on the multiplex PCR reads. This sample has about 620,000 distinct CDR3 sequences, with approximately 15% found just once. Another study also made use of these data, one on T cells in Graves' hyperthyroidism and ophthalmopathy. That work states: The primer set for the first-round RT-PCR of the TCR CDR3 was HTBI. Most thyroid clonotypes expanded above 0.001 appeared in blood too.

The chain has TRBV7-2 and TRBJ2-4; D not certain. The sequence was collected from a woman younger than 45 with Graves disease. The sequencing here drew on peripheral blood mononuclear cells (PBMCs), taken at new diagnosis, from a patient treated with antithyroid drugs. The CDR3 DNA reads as TGTGCCAGCAGCTTAGAGCCTGGGCCGCAAGGTCACTTC. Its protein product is CASSLEPGPQGHF.